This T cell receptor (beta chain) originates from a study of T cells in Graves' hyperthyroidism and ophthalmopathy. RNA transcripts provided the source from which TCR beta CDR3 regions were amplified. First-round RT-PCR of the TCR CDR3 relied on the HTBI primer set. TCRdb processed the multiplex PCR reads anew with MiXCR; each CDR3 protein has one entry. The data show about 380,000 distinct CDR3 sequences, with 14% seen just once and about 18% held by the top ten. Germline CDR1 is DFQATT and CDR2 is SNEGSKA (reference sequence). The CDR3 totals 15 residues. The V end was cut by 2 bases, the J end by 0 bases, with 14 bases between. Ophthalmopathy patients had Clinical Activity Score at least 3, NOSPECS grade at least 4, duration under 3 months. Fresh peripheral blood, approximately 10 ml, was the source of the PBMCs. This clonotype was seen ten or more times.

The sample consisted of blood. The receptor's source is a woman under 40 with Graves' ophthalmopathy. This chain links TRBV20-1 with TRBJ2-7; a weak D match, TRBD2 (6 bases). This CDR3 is CSARPAGTDSYEQYF. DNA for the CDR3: TGCAGTGCTAGACCCGCCGGGACTGACTCCTACGAGCAGTACTTC.